A selection of T cell receptor beta chains follows, all from one sample in a study of beta chain features in type 1 diabetes. The method was immunoSEQ multiplex PCR; TCRdb's version includes in-frame clones alone and lacks a portion of them. The sample has a few hundred thousand clones; 14% are singletons. Sequences were obtained from central memory CD4+ T cells from blood. These receptors originate from a man aged 30 to 39 in good health. CDR3s leave out the opening cysteine and the closing phenylalanine or tryptophan.

TRBV6-5	TRBJ2-1	ASKGDRGHNEQF
TRBV6-6	TRBJ1-2	ASTSAGQPTYGYT
TRBV7-2	TRBJ2-2	ASSPHPSGRTGELF
TRBV30	TRBJ2-3	ARRKSPGDTQY
TRBV7-2	TRBJ2-5	ASSFRGTAQETQY
TRBV28	TRBJ2-7	ASSLFNYEQY
TRBV20-1	TRBJ1-2	SARVGRGYT
TRBV7-2	TRBJ2-3	ATTSTDTQY
TRBV7-2	TRBJ1-5	ASSSDLGPQH
TRBV2	TRBJ2-5	ASSSLRTGKETQY
TRBV5-1	TRBJ2-2	ASSLVAGNAGELF
TRBV11-3	TRBJ2-1	ASSLGASGRYYNEQF
TRBV2	TRBJ2-1	ASSEALAGGINQF
TRBV18	TRBJ2-5	ASSPRGFQETQY
TRBV19	TRBJ1-2	ASSIDRGYGYT
TRBV18	TRBJ1-2	ASSILGLERGYT
TRBV7-2	TRBJ2-7	ASSPSWGEQY
TRBV27	TRBJ1-1	ASSFGSGTEAF
TRBV5-1	TRBJ1-4	ASSSGYGKDRGSEKLF
TRBV9	TRBJ2-5	ASSHGQGKETQY
TRBV6-1	TRBJ1-2	ASSEGVSTIGYT
TRBV7-8	TRBJ1-5	ASSPRQGNQPQH
TRBV2	TRBJ1-2	ASSVITDYGYT
TRBV4-3	TRBJ1-1	ASSQESLVPTEAF
TRBV4-3	TRBJ2-1	ASSQEQGGIADEQF
TRBV4-3	TRBJ2-4	ASSQGQAFAKNIQY
TRBV7-9	TRBJ2-5	ASSLRGQETQY
TRBV29-1	TRBJ1-2	SAALEGYGYT